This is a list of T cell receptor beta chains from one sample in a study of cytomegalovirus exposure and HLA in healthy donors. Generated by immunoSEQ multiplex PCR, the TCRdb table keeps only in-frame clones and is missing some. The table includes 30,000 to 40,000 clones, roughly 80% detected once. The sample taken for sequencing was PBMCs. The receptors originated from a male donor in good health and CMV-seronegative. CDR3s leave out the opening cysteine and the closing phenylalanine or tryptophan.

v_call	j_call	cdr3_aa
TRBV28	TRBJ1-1	ASRAQENTEAF
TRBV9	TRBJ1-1	ASSVAAGQGFEAF
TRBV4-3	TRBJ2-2	ASSHQIPGLVMAGELF
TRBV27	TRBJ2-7	ASSLGLMAGRIYEQY
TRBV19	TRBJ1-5	ASSRLGTEGNQPQH
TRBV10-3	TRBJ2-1	AASGDLNEQF
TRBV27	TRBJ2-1	ASSPLRGGAGNEQF
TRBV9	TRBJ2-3	ASSSLASGPSTDTQY
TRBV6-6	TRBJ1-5	ASRKQDPYQPQH
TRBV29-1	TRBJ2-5	SVPSGSQETQY
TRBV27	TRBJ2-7	ASSSRDRSYEQY
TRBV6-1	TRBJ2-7	ASSPSGDTHEQY
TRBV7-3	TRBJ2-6	ASSLSSGANVLT
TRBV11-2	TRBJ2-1	ASSLGAGGPNEQF
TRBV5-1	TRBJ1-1	ASSSTDGTGVGTEAF
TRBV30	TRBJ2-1	AWSERGFYNEQF
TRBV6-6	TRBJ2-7	ASSYPSANEEY
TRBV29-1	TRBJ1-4	SVFPTGGKSEKLF
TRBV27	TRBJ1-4	ASRGGYATNEKLF
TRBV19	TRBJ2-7	ASSTGDEQY
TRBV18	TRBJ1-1	ASSPTPGLNTEAF
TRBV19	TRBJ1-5	ASSQWTGGEPQH
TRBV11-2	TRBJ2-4	ASSRGGTPVMAKNIQY
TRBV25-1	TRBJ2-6	ASSAGQGAISGANVLT
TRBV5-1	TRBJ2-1	ASSSERYNEQF
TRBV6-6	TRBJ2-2	ASSGQGRNTGELF
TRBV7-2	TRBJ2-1	ASSLATGGSYNEQF
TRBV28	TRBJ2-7	ASSLTRLAEYEQY
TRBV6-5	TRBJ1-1	ASSYRDTEAF